The 32 T cell receptor beta chains listed next were all sequenced from one sample in a study of spatial heterogeneity in lung cancer. Via MiXCR, TCRdb re-called the 5' RACE reads, giving one row per CDR3 protein. Of 90,000 to 95,000 distinct CDR3 sequences listed, over 9.5% are singletons. Time point of the sample: sample taken at primary tumor resection. Material: PBMCs, obtained at surgery. The source is a male donor with early-stage non-small cell lung cancer.

Only a few counts were recorded for this clonotype. The V gene is TRBV6-2 or TRBV6-3, the J gene TRBJ2-1, with 12 bases matching TRBD2. This CDR3 has 13 amino acids. V dropped 5 bases and J dropped 14; count of bases not matched to a gene: 7. Germline loops: CDR1 MNHEY, CDR2 SVGEGT. CDR3 in DNA: TGTGCCAGCAGTCTAGCGGGAGGGGGCAGGAAGTTCTTC. Amino acid sequence: CASSLAGGGRKFF.

In the case of this clonotype: Sequence at one end of the junction differs from germline and may be a read error. This sequence joins TRBV7-7 and TRBJ1-5; D gene ambiguous. The CDR3 runs 13 residues. The germline V gene encodes CDR1 SSHAT and CDR2 FNYEAQ (reference sequence). DNA of the CDR3: TGTGCTAGCAGCTTAGACGTCAATCAGCCCCAGCATTTT. Protein sequence: CASSLDVNQPQHF.

This rearrangement joins TRBV4-3 to TRBJ2-1; possibly TRBD2 for D (5 bases). V shed 1 base and J shed 7 bases, with 8 bases lying between them. CDR3 length: 13 residues. Germline CDR1 and CDR2: LGHNA and YSLEER. The CDR3 here is CASSQAGGNEQFF. The CDR3, as DNA: TGCGCCAGCAGCCAAGCCGGAGGAAATGAGCAGTTCTTC.

This clonotype was counted only a few times. This sequence joins TRBV6-6 and TRBJ1-6; a possible D gene is TRBD1 (5 bases). This CDR3 region has 15 residues. From germline, CDR1 is MNHNY and CDR2 SVGAGI (reference sequence). Trimming took 4 bases from V and 7 from J, leaving 14 bases between them. The CDR3 region is CASSSPRGDNSPLHF. The CDR3, as DNA: TGTGCCAGCAGTTCCCCTCGAGGGGACAATTCACCCCTCCACTTT.

This clonotype was counted between two and nine times. The rearrangement joins TRBV20-1 to TRBJ2-3; 8 positions agree with TRBD2. V gave up 0 bases and J gave up 3 bases; unmatched junction bases: 11. The germline V gene encodes CDR1 DFQATT and CDR2 SNEGSKA (reference sequence). The CDR3 contains 17 residues. The CDR3 coding sequence is TGCAGTGCTAGAGATTCATCCCGACTAGCGAAAACAGATACGCAGTATTTT. It translates to CSARDSSRLAKTDTQYF.

The chain couples TRBV5-5 to TRBJ1-2, with D unclear. Deletions cut 4 bases from V and 4 bases from J, with 20 bases between. There are 16 residues in the CDR3. Germline V lookup: CDR1 SGHKS, CDR2 YYEKEE (reference sequence). In DNA form, the CDR3 reads TGTGCCAGCAGCCTGGGTGGTATCGGCAGGAGCTATGGCTACACCTTC. Protein product: CASSLGGIGRSYGYTF. Complete variable domain (other parts from reference TRBV5-5 and TRBJ1-2): DAGVTQSPTHLIKTRGQQVTLRCSPISGHKSVSWYQQVLGQGPQFIFQYYEKEERGRGNFPDRFSARQFPNYSSELNVNALLLGDSALYLCASSLGGIGRSYGYTFGSGTRLTVV.

V and J are TRBV6-1 and TRBJ2-3, with D possibly called TRBD1 or TRBD2 (5 bases each). This CDR3 comprises 14 residues. V dropped 2 bases and J dropped 6 bases, with 12 bases sitting between them. CDR1 MNHNS and CDR2 SASEGT come from the germline V gene. The CDR3 protein is CASSESGPLDTQYF. The CDR3 region has the DNA TGTGCCAGCAGTGAATCGGGGCCCCTGGATACGCAGTATTTT.

This clonotype was seen at least ten times. V and J are TRBV10-1 and TRBJ2-1; D is undetermined. This CDR3 is 11 amino acids long. CDR1 WNHNN and CDR2 SYGVQD come from the germline V gene (reference sequence). V shed 6 bases and J shed 6 bases, with 6 bases lying between them. The CDR3 DNA reads TGCGCCAGCAGCGGATCCAATGAGCAGTTCTTC. It is translated as CASSGSNEQFF.

The chain recombines TRBV7-9 with TRBJ1-6; D possibly corresponds to TRBD1 (5 bases). The ends were cut back, 8 bases at V and 10 bases at J, with 12 bases in the middle. The germline gives CDR1 SEHNR, CDR2 FQNEAQ (reference sequence). The length of the CDR3 is 12 residues. This CDR3 reads CASGREGSPLHF. The CDR3 DNA sequence: TGTGCCAGCGGCAGGGAGGGATCACCCCTCCACTTT.

This chain links TRBV24-1 with TRBJ2-2, with a weak D call TRBD1 (5 bases). The CDR3 is made up of 16 amino acids. V was shortened by 9 bases and J by 0 bases, with 16 bases between the two germline ends. The V gene's germline CDR1 is KGHDR and CDR2 SFDVKD. CDR3 coding DNA: TGTGCCACCGCATCTAGTGGGGCCCCGAACACCGGGGAGCTGTTTTTT. Its translation is CATASSGAPNTGELFF.

The chain carries TRBV18 and TRBJ1-5; D is uncertain. The germline V gene encodes CDR1 KGHSH and CDR2 LQKENI. This CDR3 comprises 18 residues. Trimming stripped 6 bases from V and 0 bases from J, with 21 bases between. In nucleotides, the CDR3 is TGTGCCAGCTCGGACTTGGCAAATTTCTTCAATAGCAATCAGCCCCAGCATTTT. This codes for CASSDLANFFNSNQPQHF. Full variable domain (remainder filled in from reference TRBV18 and TRBJ1-5): NAGVMQNPRHLVRRRGQEARLRCSPMKGHSHVYWYRQLPEEGLKFMVYLQKENIIDESGMPKERFSAEFPKEGPSILRIQQVVRGDSAAYFCASSDLANFFNSNQPQHFGDGTRLSIL.

This clonotype was seen only a few times. This chain uses TRBV7-2 with TRBJ1-4; no reliable D call. The V gene lost 3 bases and the J gene lost 4 bases, with 12 bases spanning the gap. The CDR3 runs 15 residues. CDR1 and CDR2 from the germline V gene are SGHTA and FQGNSA. CDR3 nucleotides: TGTGCCAGCAGCTTTGGTCCGACTTTTAATGAAAAACTGTTTTTT. Amino acids: CASSFGPTFNEKLFF. The variable domain in full, with the rest retrieved from reference TRBV7-2 and TRBJ1-4, is GAGVSQSPSNKVTEKGKDVELRCDPISGHTALYWYRQSLGQGLEFLIYFQGNSAPDKSGLPSDRFSAERTGGSVSTLTIQRTQQEDSAVYLCASSFGPTFNEKLFFGSGTQLSVL.

This clonotype was observed at least ten times. The rearrangement joins TRBV28 to TRBJ1-5; no clear D. Trimming took 5 bases from V and 9 from J, leaving 11 bases between them. The germline gives CDR1 MDHEN, CDR2 SYDVKM. The CDR3 extends over 12 amino acids. The CDR3 DNA follows: TGTGCCAGCAGTCTCGAAGGAAGGCCCCAGCATTTT. Its translation: CASSLEGRPQHF.

This clonotype was detected a few times. The chain employs TRBV7-8 and TRBJ2-1, with 8 nucleotides matching TRBD2. This CDR3 region has 15 residues. Germline CDR1 SGHVS, CDR2 FQNEAQ. V lost 3 bases, J lost 2 bases, and 3 bases stayed unmatched. The chain's CDR3 is CASSFGGGPYNEQFF. CDR3 in DNA: TGTGCCAGCAGCTTCGGGGGGGGCCCCTACAATGAGCAGTTCTTC.

This clonotype was counted many times. The J gene is TRBJ1-6, the V gene TRBV11-2; 9 bases are shared with TRBD1. CDR1 SGHAT and CDR2 FQNNGV come from the germline V gene. V lost 5 bases, J lost 7 bases, and 3 bases stayed unmatched. The length of the CDR3 is 14 residues. In DNA form, the CDR3 reads TGTGCCAGCAGCCTGGGACAGGGAAATTCACCCCTCCACTTT. Translated, it gives CASSLGQGNSPLHF. The variable domain in full, with the rest retrieved from reference TRBV11-2 and TRBJ1-6, is EAGVAQSPRYKIIEKRQSVAFWCNPISGHATLYWYQQILGQGPKLLIQFQNNGVVDDSQLPKDRFSAERLKGVDSTLKIQPAKLEDSAVYLCASSLGQGNSPLHFGNGTRLTVT.

This clonotype was seen at least ten times. This chain connects TRBV20-1 to TRBJ2-7, with 9 bases that match TRBD1. Unmatched junction bases numbered 7, after V lost 2 bases and J lost 5 bases. The germline V gene encodes CDR1 DFQATT and CDR2 SNEGSKA (reference sequence). The CDR3 contains 14 residues. This CDR3 reads CSARSGTGPHEQYF. The CDR3 nucleotides read TGCAGTGCTAGATCGGGGACAGGGCCCCACGAGCAGTACTTC.

This clonotype was counted between two and nine times. This chain links TRBV12-3 or TRBV12-4 with TRBJ1-1, with TRBD1 as a possible D gene (6 bases). Trimming pared 5 bases from V and 8 bases from J, leaving 15 bases between. CDR3 length: 13 residues. Here the CDR3 DNA reads TGTGCCAGCAGTGCACTCCCCGGGACAGAAGCTTTCTTT. Protein: CASSALPGTEAFF.

This clonotype was seen more than once but under ten times. The gene calls are TRBV14 and TRBJ2-1, with D uncertain. CDR3 length equals 16 residues. Between the trimmed V and J ends, which lost 1 base and 0 bases, there was a span of 10 bases. The germline V gene has CDR1 SGHDN and CDR2 FVKESK. CDR3 nucleotides: TGTGCCAGCAGCCAAGGGCTGGCGAGCTCCTACAATGAGCAGTTCTTC. This gives the protein CASSQGLASSYNEQFF.

The rearrangement uses TRBV5-5 and TRBJ2-5, with 9 bases that match TRBD1. The CDR3 runs to 16 residues. J gave up 5 bases and V 4 bases, and 12 bases lay outside the gene matches. Per germline, CDR1 SGHKS and CDR2 YYEKEE (reference sequence). The CDR3 region has the DNA TGTGCCAGCAGCCTCCAGGGACAGGGAAAAACTGAGACCCAGTACTTC. This gives the protein CASSLQGQGKTETQYF.

The genes are TRBV5-6 and TRBJ2-7; D gene ambiguous. Germline values: CDR1 SGHDT, CDR2 YYEEEE. V was trimmed by 0 bases and J by 3 bases, leaving 4 bases between them. This CDR3 spans 12 amino acids. The chain's CDR3 is CASSLGVYEQYF. Here the CDR3 DNA reads TGTGCCAGCAGCTTGGGGGTCTACGAGCAGTACTTC.

This clonotype was picked up a small number of times. This chain connects TRBV12-3 or TRBV12-4 to TRBJ1-2; D is perhaps TRBD1 (5 bases). The CDR3 is 13 residues long. Between the trimmed V and J ends, which lost 2 bases and 7 bases, there was a span of 11 bases. CDR3 coding DNA: TGTGCCAGCAGTTTAAGACAGACCCTTGGCTACACCTTC. Protein: CASSLRQTLGYTF.

This clonotype turned up a few times. The chain employs TRBV28 and TRBJ2-5; D tentatively reads TRBD1 or TRBD2 (6 bases each). Germline V gives CDR1 MDHEN, CDR2 SYDVKM. The CDR3 spans 16 residues. Trimming cost V 7 bases and J 5 bases, with 23 bases left between them. The DNA of the CDR3 is TGTGCCAGCAACAATACTGTGGGGGGCGGTCAGGAGACCCAGTACTTC. Protein: CASNNTVGGGQETQYF.

In its sample, this clonotype was seen a few times. The V gene is TRBV20-1, the J gene TRBJ2-7, with 10 bases fitting TRBD2. CDR1 and CDR2 (germline): DFQATT, SNEGSKA (reference sequence). V dropped 6 bases and J dropped 2; count of bases not matched to a gene: 7. The CDR3 runs 14 residues. The CDR3 loop reads CSACQAGGTYEQYF. The DNA of the CDR3 is TGCAGTGCGTGTCAAGCGGGGGGGACCTACGAGCAGTACTTC.

At least ten counts were recorded for this clonotype. The genes are TRBV10-3 and TRBJ2-3; 12 nucleotides line up with TRBD2. V lost 6 bases, J lost 4 bases, and 5 bases stayed unmatched. Germline CDR1 reads ENHRY; CDR2 reads SYGVKD. CDR3 length equals 15 residues. Here the CDR3 DNA reads TGTGCCATCAGGGCAACTAGCGGGGGGTCAGATACGCAGTATTTT. Translation gives CAIRATSGGSDTQYF.

This clonotype was seen more than once but under ten times. The chain links TRBV4-3 to TRBJ2-7; 9 bases align to TRBD2. This CDR3 has 16 residues. The trim removed 0 bases at V and 0 bases at J, leaving 3 bases unmatched. Germline V CDR1 and CDR2: LGHNA, YSLEER. The CDR3 reads CASSQELAGVSYEQYF. The CDR3, as DNA: TGCGCCAGCAGCCAAGAGTTAGCGGGGGTCTCCTACGAGCAGTACTTC.

This clonotype appeared a few times. This rearrangement joins TRBV18 to TRBJ2-2, with a tentative D call TRBD1 (5 bases). Trimming pared 5 bases from V and 0 bases from J, leaving 13 bases between. Germline lookup yields CDR1 KGHSH and CDR2 LQKENI. The CDR3 is made up of 16 amino acids. The CDR3 DNA follows: TGTGCCAGCTCAGTACTCAGGGTGACGAACACCGGGGAGCTGTTTTTT. Its translation is CASSVLRVTNTGELFF.

The chain links TRBV5-1 to TRBJ2-3, with D uncertain. This CDR3 contains 14 residues. V lost 4 bases and J 2 bases, leaving 11 bases between the germline ends. Germline assignment: CDR1 SGHRS and CDR2 YFSETQ. For the CDR3, the DNA is TGCGCCAGCAGCCGTGAGAAGGCCACAGATACGCAGTATTTT. This codes for CASSREKATDTQYF.

This chain connects TRBV7-2 to TRBJ1-4, with D hard to call. The CDR3 runs 15 residues. Germline assignment: CDR1 SGHTA and CDR2 FQGNSA. V dropped 1 base and J dropped 1 base, with 7 bases sitting between them. The CDR3 loop is CASSLGSGTNEKLFF. The CDR3 nucleotides are TGTGCCAGCAGCTTAGGGAGTGGAACTAATGAAAAACTGTTTTTT. Full variable domain (missing parts from reference TRBV7-2 and TRBJ1-4): GAGVSQSPSNKVTEKGKDVELRCDPISGHTALYWYRQSLGQGLEFLIYFQGNSAPDKSGLPSDRFSAERTGGSVSTLTIQRTQQEDSAVYLCASSLGSGTNEKLFFGSGTQLSVL.

There are a few counts of this clonotype. The chain couples TRBV5-1 to TRBJ1-2, with D perhaps TRBD1 (6 bases). This CDR3 is built from 14 residues. Germline assignment: CDR1 SGHRS and CDR2 YFSETQ. The V and J ends lost 5 bases and 2 bases respectively, with 13 bases between them. CDR3 amino acids: CASSEQGQNYGYTF. For the CDR3, the DNA is TGCGCCAGCAGTGAACAGGGACAAAACTATGGCTACACCTTC.

This clonotype was observed a few times. The J gene is TRBJ2-3, the V gene TRBV19, with 9 bases lining up with TRBD2. The CDR3 loop spans 13 amino acids. Trimming removed 5 bases from V and 5 bases from J; junction bases left unmatched: 2. Germline lookup yields CDR1 LNHDA and CDR2 SQIVND (reference sequence). The CDR3 sequence: CASSAGGQDTQYF. CDR3 in DNA: TGTGCCAGTAGTGCGGGGGGGCAAGATACGCAGTATTTT.

This clonotype was counted many times. The chain couples TRBV12-3 or TRBV12-4 to TRBJ2-2, with 9 bases identical to TRBD1. Trimming at V came to 6 bases and at J to 3 bases, leaving 5 bases not matched to a gene. The CDR3 totals 15 residues. The DNA of the CDR3 is TGTGCCAGCAGCCGGGACAGGGCGGACACCGGGGAGCTGTTTTTT. Encoded protein: CASSRDRADTGELFF.

This clonotype was found once. The chain couples TRBV6-5 to TRBJ2-1, with TRBD1 identical over 8 bases. V lost 11 bases to trimming and J lost 6 bases; unmatched junction nucleotides: 9. Germline values: CDR1 MNHEY, CDR2 SVGAGI. CDR3 length equals 13 residues. The DNA for the CDR3 is TGTGCCTCCTCCAGGGGGCTCAGCAATGAGCAGTTCTTC. Amino acid sequence: CASSRGLSNEQFF.